The 7 T cell receptor beta chains below come from one sample, sequenced in a study of cytotoxic CD8 clonotypes in ibrutinib-treated CLL. Profiling relied on immunoSEQ multiplex PCR, and the TCRdb table lists in-frame clones only, not all of them. The data contain more than 140,000 clones, roughly 77% of them singletons. This specimen was PBMCs, taken after 12 months of ibrutinib treatment. The source of these receptors is a human donor with chronic lymphocytic leukemia.

This clone occurred once. The genes are TRBV19 and TRBJ1-1; perhaps TRBD1 as D (5 bases). CDR3 length: 15 residues. Per the germline V gene, CDR1 is LNHDA and CDR2 is SQIVND (reference sequence). With 4 bases removed from V and 1 base from J, the gap between germline ends came to 13 bases. The CDR3 reads CASSTRTGGNTEAFF. CDR3 bases: TGTGCCAGTAGTACTCGGACGGGGGGGAACACTGAAGCTTTCTTT.

This clone was seen more than once but under ten times. V usage is TRBV4-1 and J usage is TRBJ2-7; perhaps TRBD2 as D (7 bases). Trimming shortened V by 1 base and J by 7 bases, and 17 bases separated the two germline ends. Germline CDR1 MGHRA, CDR2 YSYEKL. The length of the CDR3 is 15 residues. The CDR3 bases are TGCGCCAGCAGCCAAGCAACAGGGTCGGGGGGAGAGCAGTACTTC. Translated: CASSQATGSGGEQYF.

This sequence joins TRBV2 and TRBJ2-2; maybe TRBD2 (5 bases). The CDR3 is 13 amino acids. The V and J ends lost 5 bases and 5 bases respectively, with 9 bases between them. Germline CDR1 is SNHLY and CDR2 is FYNNEI. The CDR3 region has the DNA TGTGCCAGCAGTTTAACTAGGACCGGGGAGCTGTTTTTT. Its protein is CASSLTRTGELFF.

In this sample, this clone turned up many times. Written as DNA, the CDR3 is TGTGCCAGCAGTGAAGTTCGTAACGTTAGGTATGGCTACACCTTC. Protein: CASSEVRNVRYGYTF. The chain carries TRBV2 and TRBJ1-2; D remains unclear. The germline V gene encodes CDR1 SNHLY and CDR2 FYNNEI. The CDR3 extends over 15 amino acids. V lost 1 base to trimming and J lost 5 bases, with 14 bases between them.

V is TRBV19 and J is TRBJ1-1; TRBD1 matches 10 bases. The CDR3 runs to 16 residues. Germline values: CDR1 LNHDA, CDR2 SQIVND (reference sequence). The V and J ends lost 3 bases and 3 bases, in that order; junction bases with no gene match: 7. This CDR3 reads CASSIRTGTGDTEAFF. As DNA, the CDR3 is TGTGCCAGTAGTATTAGGACCGGGACAGGGGACACTGAAGCTTTCTTT. Variable domain in full (rest from reference TRBV19 and TRBJ1-1): DGGITQSPKYLFRKEGQNVTLSCEQNLNHDAMYWYRQDPGQGLRLIYYSQIVNDFQKGDIAEGYSVSREKKESFPLTVTSAQKNPTAFYLCASSIRTGTGDTEAFFGQGTRLTVV.

The chain employs TRBV28 and TRBJ2-7; 8 bases are a match to TRBD2. Trimming cost V 5 bases and J 0 bases; bases outside gene matches: 12. The CDR3 runs to 17 residues. CDR1 and CDR2 (germline): MDHEN, SYDVKM. CDR3 sequence: CASSLLDLSGSSYEQYF. The CDR3 region has the DNA TGTGCCAGCAGTCTCCTTGACCTGAGCGGGAGCTCCTACGAGCAGTACTTC.

V and J are TRBV5-6 and TRBJ1-1; D may be TRBD1 (6 bases). V was shortened by 0 bases and J by 8 bases, with 8 bases between the two germline ends. The CDR3 loop spans 12 amino acids. Germline V lookup: CDR1 SGHDT, CDR2 YYEEEE. The CDR3 loop is CASSLERGEAFF. CDR3 DNA sequence: TGTGCCAGCAGCTTGGAAAGGGGGGAAGCTTTCTTT. The variable domain in full, with the rest retrieved from reference TRBV5-6 and TRBJ1-1, is DAGVTQSPTHLIKTRGQQVTLRCSPKSGHDTVSWYQQALGQGPQFIFQYYEEEERQRGNFPDRFSGHQFPNYSSELNVNALLLGDSALYLCASSLERGEAFFGQGTRLTVV.